The present T cell receptor beta chain was sequenced within a study of OX40 agonist ivuxolimab in advanced cancers. TCRdb's table, derived via immunoSEQ multiplex PCR, lists solely in-frame clones and lacks some. The sample has 60,000 to 75,000 clones; 70% to 90% are singletons. Between the trimmed V and J ends, which lost 7 bases and 2 bases, there was a span of 19 bases. This CDR3 contains 15 residues. Germline V gene lookup returns CDR1 SQVTM and CDR2 ANQGSEA. The source was CD4+ or CD8+ T cells sorted from blood, collected in a trial of the OX40 agonist ivuxolimab. The clonotype originates from an adult with an advanced solid tumor such as melanoma, head and neck, liver or kidney cancer. The chain is built from TRBV29-1 and TRBJ2-3; D unresolved. The CDR3 loop reads CSAIRRNLNTDTQYF. The CDR3 bases are TGCAGCGCCATTCGCCGAAACCTCAACACAGATACGCAGTATTTT.